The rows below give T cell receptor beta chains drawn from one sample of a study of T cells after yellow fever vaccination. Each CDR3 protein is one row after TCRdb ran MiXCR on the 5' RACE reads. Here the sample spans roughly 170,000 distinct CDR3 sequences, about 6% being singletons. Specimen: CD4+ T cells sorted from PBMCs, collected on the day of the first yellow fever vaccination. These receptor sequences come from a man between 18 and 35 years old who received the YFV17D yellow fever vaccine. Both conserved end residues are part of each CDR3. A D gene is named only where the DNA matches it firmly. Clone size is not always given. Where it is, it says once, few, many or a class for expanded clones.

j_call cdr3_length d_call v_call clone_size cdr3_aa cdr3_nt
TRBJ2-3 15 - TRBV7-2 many CASSLEVASTDTQYF TGTGCCAGCAGCTTAGAGGTTGCTAGCACAGATACGCAGTATTTT
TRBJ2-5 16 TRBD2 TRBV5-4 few CASSLPLAGDGETQYF TGTGCCAGCAGCTTACCACTAGCGGGGGACGGGGAGACCCAGTACTTC
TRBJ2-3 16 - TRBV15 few CATSRGGGAALDTQYF TGTGCCACCAGCAGAGGGGGGGGCGCGGCGCTGGATACGCAGTATTTT
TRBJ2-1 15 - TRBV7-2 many CASSPGGTVNNEQFF TGTGCCAGCAGCCCGGGGGGGACAGTAAACAATGAGCAGTTCTTC
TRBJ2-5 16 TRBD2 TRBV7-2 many CASSLVSLAGEETQYF TGTGCCAGCAGCTTAGTTTCCTTAGCGGGGGAGGAGACCCAGTACTTC
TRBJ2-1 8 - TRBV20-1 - CSAYEQFF TGCAGTGCATATGAGCAGTTCTTC
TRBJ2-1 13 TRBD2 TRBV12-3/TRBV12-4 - CATTAGGYNEQFF TGTGCCACAACAGCGGGGGGGTACAATGAGCAGTTCTTC
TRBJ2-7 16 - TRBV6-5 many CASSYRGLGSGYEQYF TGTGCCAGCAGTTACCGAGGTTTGGGGAGCGGGTACGAGCAGTACTTC
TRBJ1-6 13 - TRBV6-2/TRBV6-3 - CASTPGHGTALHF TGTGCCAGCACTCCGGGGCATGGAACCGCCCTCCACTTT
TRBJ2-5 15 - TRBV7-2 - CASSPSLSLAETQYF TGTGCCAGCAGCCCGTCCCTAAGTCTCGCGGAGACCCAGTACTTC
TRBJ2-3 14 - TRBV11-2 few CASSRDTYTDTQYF TGTGCCAGCAGCCGGGACACATACACAGATACGCAGTATTTT
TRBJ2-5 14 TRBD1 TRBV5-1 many CASSMDREGETQYF TGCGCCAGCAGTATGGACAGGGAAGGAGAGACCCAGTACTTC
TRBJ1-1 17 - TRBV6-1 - CASSEIVGTKSGTEAFF TGTGCCAGCAGTGAAATCGTGGGGACTAAATCGGGGACTGAAGCTTTCTTT
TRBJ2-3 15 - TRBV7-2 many CASSPAGSPPDTQYF TGTGCCAGCAGCCCCGCCGGGTCCCCCCCAGATACGCAGTATTTT
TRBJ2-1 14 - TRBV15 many CATSGNSVLDEQFF TGTGCCACCAGCGGAAACAGTGTATTGGATGAGCAGTTCTTC
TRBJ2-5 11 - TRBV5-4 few CASSAYQTQYF TGTGCCAGCAGCGCGTACCAGACCCAGTACTTC
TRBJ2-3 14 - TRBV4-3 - CASSEGWGADTQYF TGCGCCAGCAGCGAAGGGTGGGGGGCAGATACGCAGTATTTT
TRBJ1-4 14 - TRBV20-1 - CSARVAGGNEKLFF TGCAGTGCTAGAGTGGCGGGTGGTAATGAAAAACTGTTTTTT
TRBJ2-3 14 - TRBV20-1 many CSALQGGGTDTQYF TGCAGTGCTCTACAGGGGGGGGGCACAGATACGCAGTATTTT
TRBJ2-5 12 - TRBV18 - CASSYDQETQYF TGTGCCAGCTCATACGATCAAGAGACCCAGTACTTC
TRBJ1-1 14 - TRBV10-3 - CAIRAGRGNTEAFF TGTGCCATCAGAGCGGGCAGGGGAAACACTGAAGCTTTCTTT
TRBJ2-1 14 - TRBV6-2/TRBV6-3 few CASSYLRSYNEQFF TGTGCCAGCAGCTATTTGCGCTCCTACAATGAGCAGTTCTTC
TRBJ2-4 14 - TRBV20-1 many CSARDALAKNIQYF TGCAGTGCTAGAGATGCGTTAGCCAAAAACATTCAGTACTTC
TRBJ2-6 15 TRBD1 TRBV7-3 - CASRPQGAGANVLTF TGTGCCAGCAGACCCCAGGGGGCTGGGGCCAACGTCCTGACTTTC
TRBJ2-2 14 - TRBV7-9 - CASSSKGGTGELFF TGTGCCAGCAGCTCGAAAGGGGGCACCGGGGAGCTGTTTTTT
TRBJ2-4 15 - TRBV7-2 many CASTDQGLAKNIQYF TGTGCCAGCACCGACCAGGGGTTGGCCAAAAACATTCAGTACTTC
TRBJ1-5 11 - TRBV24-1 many CATSDRSAQHF TGTGCCACCAGTGATAGGTCAGCCCAGCATTTT
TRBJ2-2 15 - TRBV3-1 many CASSQDAGFTGELFF TGTGCCAGCAGCCAAGATGCCGGGTTCACCGGGGAGCTGTTTTTT
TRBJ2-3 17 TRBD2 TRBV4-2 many CASSQARGGEGTDTQYF TGTGCCAGCAGCCAAGCCCGGGGGGGAGAGGGCACAGATACGCAGTATTTT
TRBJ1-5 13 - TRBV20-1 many CSARSREGQPQHF TGCAGTGCTAGAAGCCGGGAGGGTCAGCCCCAGCATTTT
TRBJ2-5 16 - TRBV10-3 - CAISESTGLGEETQYF TGTGCCATCAGTGAGTCGACTGGCCTAGGGGAGGAGACCCAGTACTTC
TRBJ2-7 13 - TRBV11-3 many CASSKAVQREQYF TGTGCCAGCAGTAAGGCTGTCCAGAGGGAGCAGTACTTC
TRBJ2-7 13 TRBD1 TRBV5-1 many CASSTQGAYEQYF TGCGCCAGCAGCACTCAGGGGGCATACGAGCAGTACTTC
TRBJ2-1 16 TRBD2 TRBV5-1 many CASSSSGTSGSNEQFF TGCGCCAGCAGCTCGTCCGGGACTAGCGGATCCAATGAGCAGTTCTTC
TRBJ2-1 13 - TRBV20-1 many CSARGLLSNEQFF TGCAGTGCTAGAGGTCTCTTGAGCAATGAGCAGTTCTTC